These 15 T cell receptor beta chains originate from one sample sequenced in a study of cytomegalovirus exposure and HLA in healthy donors. Primers for the PCR totalled 60 Vbeta and 13 Jbeta. Only in-frame clones appear in the TCRdb table, and some are missing; sequencing was by immunoSEQ multiplex PCR. This sample carries about 170,000 clones, approximately 81% of them seen once, and the ten largest clones take roughly 2.3%. The sample was PBMCs. The receptors originated from a male donor in good health and CMV-seronegative.

This clone has a handful of counts. The rearrangement uses TRBV6-6 and TRBJ2-3, with 7 bases fitting TRBD2. This CDR3 contains 12 residues. The V segment lost 10 bases and the J segment 2 bases; nucleotides outside the gene matches: 3. Germline V gene sequence: CDR1 MNHNY, CDR2 SVGAGI (reference sequence). In DNA form, the CDR3 reads TGTGCCACCGGGGGGTTCACAGATACGCAGTATTTT. Protein sequence: CATGGFTDTQYF.

The CDR3 reads CASRVKDRANGYTF. Written as DNA, the CDR3 is TGTGCCAGCAGAGTCAAGGACAGGGCGAATGGCTACACCTTC. The chain recombines TRBV2 with TRBJ1-2, with 8 bases that match TRBD1. Germline V gene sequence: CDR1 SNHLY, CDR2 FYNNEI. The CDR3 length is 14 residues. J was trimmed by 6 bases and V by 6 bases; bases with no gene match: 9.

The chain's CDR3 is CASAAGGLAKNIQYF. CDR3 DNA: TGTGCCAGCGCCGCGGGGGGCTTAGCCAAAAACATTCAGTACTTC. The rearrangement joins TRBV27 to TRBJ2-4; 8 positions match TRBD2. CDR3 length: 15 residues. The V gene's germline CDR1 is MNHEY and CDR2 SMNVEV (reference sequence). Unmatched junction bases numbered 6, after V lost 8 bases and J lost 0 bases.

The V and J genes are TRBV19 and TRBJ1-6, with TRBD1 as a possible D gene (6 bases). V was clipped by 9 bases and J by 9 bases, with 21 bases between them. Germline loops: CDR1 LNHDA, CDR2 SQIVND (reference sequence). The length of the CDR3 is 15 residues. This CDR3 reads CASKSPGGRSSPLHF. DNA for the CDR3: TGTGCCAGCAAGAGCCCGGGGGGCCGCTCTTCACCCCTCCACTTT. Full variable domain (remainder filled in from reference TRBV19 and TRBJ1-6): DGGITQSPKYLFRKEGQNVTLSCEQNLNHDAMYWYRQDPGQGLRLIYYSQIVNDFQKGDIAEGYSVSREKKESFPLTVTSAQKNPTAFYLCASKSPGGRSSPLHFGNGTRLTVT.

CDR3 sequence reads: CASSGGGSGNQPQHF. CDR3 nucleotide sequence: TGTGCCAGCAGTGGAGGGGGTTCTGGCAATCAGCCCCAGCATTTT. The J gene is TRBJ1-5, the V gene TRBV25-1; D is perhaps TRBD1 (6 bases). This CDR3 has 15 amino acids. Trimming took 4 bases from V and 2 from J, leaving 12 bases between them. Germline lookup yields CDR1 MGHDK and CDR2 SYGVNS.

The chain joins TRBV5-4 to TRBJ2-1; 8 bases agree with TRBD2. Germline V CDR1 and CDR2: SGHNT, YYREEE (reference sequence). CDR3 length: 16 amino acids. Trimming removed 0 bases from V and 5 bases from J; junction bases left unmatched: 7. The CDR3 protein is CASSLGTGGPHNEQFF. The CDR3, as DNA: TGTGCCAGCAGCTTGGGTACGGGGGGGCCACACAATGAGCAGTTCTTC. Variable domain in full (rest from reference TRBV5-4 and TRBJ2-1): ETGVTQSPTHLIKTRGQQVTLRCSSQSGHNTVSWYQQALGQGPQFIFQYYREEENGRGNFPPRFSGLQFPNYSSELNVNALELDDSALYLCASSLGTGGPHNEQFFGPGTRLTVL.

This clone has a handful of counts. V is TRBV18 and J is TRBJ1-4; D uncertain. The CDR3 consists of 12 residues. Trimming took off 6 bases at V and 8 bases at J, with 10 bases between the two ends. CDR1 is KGHSH, CDR2 LQKENI, per germline. CDR3 protein: CASSPEREKLFF. In DNA form, the CDR3 reads TGTGCCAGCTCCCCCGAGAGAGAAAAACTGTTTTTT.

The CDR3 loop reads CASRRIRDRSYEQYF. DNA for the CDR3: TGTGCCAGCAGGCGGATCCGGGACAGGAGCTACGAGCAGTACTTC. V is TRBV2 and J is TRBJ2-7; 8 bases are a match to TRBD1. The ends lost 6 bases at V and 3 bases at J; junction bases unmatched: 10. In germline, CDR1 is SNHLY, CDR2 FYNNEI. CDR3 size: 15 residues. Combining the CDR3 with reference TRBV2 and TRBJ2-7 gives the whole variable domain EPEVTQTPSHQVTQMGQEVILRCVPISNHLYFYWYRQILGQKVEFLVSFYNNEISEKSEIFDDQFSVERPDGSNFTLKIRSTKLEDSAMYFCASRRIRDRSYEQYFGPGTRLTVT.

A single count supports this clone. At one end the junction does not follow the germline gene, possibly because of a read error. The chain combines TRBV23-1 with TRBJ2-4; weak D call: TRBD2 (6 bases). TRBV23-1 is an ORF for which the function is uncertain. The CDR3 spans 8 residues. In DNA, the CDR3 is TGCGCCAGCAGTAACGCGGGATTC. Amino acid sequence: CASSNAGF.

The chain links TRBV10-3 to TRBJ2-1, with a possible D match to TRBD2 (8 bases). This CDR3 has 13 residues. Germline values: CDR1 ENHRY, CDR2 SYGVKD. V was clipped by 9 bases and J by 9 bases, with 18 bases between them. The CDR3 region is CAISGGLGSEQFF. DNA for the CDR3: TGTGCCATATCAGGGGGACTAGGGAGTGAGCAGTTCTTC.

The chain joins TRBV19 to TRBJ2-3, with D maybe TRBD2 (7 bases). Germline V gives CDR1 LNHDA, CDR2 SQIVND (reference sequence). V dropped 4 bases and J dropped 7 bases, with 18 bases sitting between them. CDR3 length: 15 amino acids. The CDR3 here is CASSTAGAEANTQYF. The DNA of the CDR3 is TGTGCCAGTAGTACGGCGGGGGCCGAGGCAAATACGCAGTATTTT.

This clone has a handful of counts. This chain joins TRBV29-1 and TRBJ2-1; possible D gene TRBD1, 5 bases. Germline-derived CDR1 and CDR2 are SQVTM and ANQGSEA. Trimming pared 4 bases from V and 5 bases from J, leaving 9 bases between. CDR3 size: 12 residues. CDR3 DNA sequence: TGCAGCGTTGTAAAAGGGGACAATGAGCAGTTCTTC. This codes for CSVVKGDNEQFF.

This clone was seen just once. The rearrangement links TRBV28 to TRBJ2-7; 12 nucleotides line up with TRBD2. Germline lookup yields CDR1 MDHEN and CDR2 SYDVKM. Germline trimming cut 6 bases from V and 5 bases from J; bases unmatched to any gene: 8. The CDR3 spans 15 residues. For the CDR3, the DNA is TGTGCCAGCAGCCCCCTAGCGGGAGGGGGTAACGAGCAGTACTTC. Protein sequence: CASSPLAGGGNEQYF.

This clone was found a few times. The gene calls are TRBV7-9 and TRBJ1-1; D call uncertain. Germline values: CDR1 SEHNR, CDR2 FQNEAQ (reference sequence). The CDR3 is made up of 14 amino acids. Trimming removed 6 bases at V and 1 base at J, with 12 bases between. The CDR3 region is CASRQDFSNTEAFF. The CDR3 region has the DNA TGTGCCAGCAGGCAGGACTTCTCGAACACTGAAGCTTTCTTT.

The rearrangement uses TRBV9 and TRBJ2-2, with 9 positions matching TRBD2. The V segment lost 0 bases and the J segment 5 bases; nucleotides outside the gene matches: 8. Germline CDR1 is SGDLS and CDR2 is YYNGEE. The length of the CDR3 is 17 residues. The DNA for the CDR3 is TGTGCCAGCAGCGTAGATCTGCGGGAGGGTAGAACCGGGGAGCTGTTTTTT. This codes for CASSVDLREGRTGELFF.